These 8 T cell receptor beta chains were sequenced from one sample in a study of shared clonotypes between healthy human individuals (dated by TCRdb to 2019 to 2021). Library preparation used the immunoSEQ multiplex PCR assay. Drawn from immuneACCESS, this table holds only the in-frame rearrangements with V and J called that TCRdb kept. Clones are partly lost; checked studies trace under half to an unresolved V gene and leave the rest unexplained. For this sample there are roughly 2 million clones; approximately 96% appear just once. The ten largest make up around 0.13% of the sample. The sample taken for sequencing was naive CD4+ T cells sorted from blood. According to the study, the label for this sample's cell subset or site signals: CD45RA+ positively selected. These receptors originate from a man aged 18 to 29 in good health.

The chain is built from TRBV11-2 and TRBJ2-1, with 8 bases that match TRBD1. This CDR3 has 13 amino acids. The V segment lost 7 bases and the J segment 12 bases; nucleotides outside the gene matches: 11. From germline, CDR1 is SGHAT and CDR2 FQNNGV. CDR3 protein: CASTLRGQGGQFF. CDR3 coding DNA: TGTGCCAGCACCCTCAGGGGGCAAGGGGGGCAGTTCTTC.

CDR3 sequence reads: CASSLGRGRVGENTEAFF. The DNA for the CDR3 is TGCGCCAGCAGCTTGGGTCGAGGGCGGGTGGGAGAGAACACTGAAGCTTTCTTT. The chain carries TRBV5-1 and TRBJ1-1, with D uncertain. CDR3 length equals 18 residues. V lost 0 bases, J lost 1 base, and 19 bases lay in between. Germline CDR1 SGHRS, CDR2 YFSETQ.

The gene calls are TRBV29-1 and TRBJ2-7; no reliable D call. There are 13 residues in the CDR3. Between the trimmed V and J ends, which lost 1 base and 1 base, there was a span of 8 bases. Germline values: CDR1 SQVTM, CDR2 ANQGSEA. Here the CDR3 reads CSVEGPLSYEQYF. CDR3 sequence (DNA): TGCAGCGTTGAAGGACCGTTATCCTACGAGCAGTACTTC.

This clone came up once. The chain couples TRBV29-1 to TRBJ1-3; 7 bases line up with TRBD1. The CDR3 runs 17 residues. CDR1 is SQVTM and CDR2 is ANQGSEA in the germline V gene. V shed 5 bases and J 0 bases; nucleotides not matched to a gene: 13. The CDR3 loop is CSVMTGSTRISGNTIYF. In nucleotides, the CDR3 is TGCAGCGTTATGACAGGGTCTACCCGGATCTCTGGAAACACCATATATTTT.

On this clone itself: Other nucleotide sequences from this sample produce the same CDR3. The J gene is TRBJ2-6, the V gene TRBV27; a weak D match, TRBD1 (5 bases). The ends were cut back, 6 bases at V and 0 bases at J, with 15 bases in the middle. The germline V gene encodes CDR1 MNHEY and CDR2 SMNVEV (reference sequence). The CDR3 totals 17 residues. The CDR3 loop reads CASSLGTGYSGANVLTF. In DNA, the CDR3 is TGTGCCAGCAGCTTAGGAACAGGATACTCTGGGGCCAACGTCCTGACTTTC.

CDR3 nucleotides: TGTGCCAGCAGCAGGGGGGTCGCGACTAATGAAAAACTGTTTTTT. Translated, it gives CASSRGVATNEKLFF. The rearrangement uses TRBV14 and TRBJ1-4, with a possible D match to TRBD1 (6 bases). The germline V gene encodes CDR1 SGHDN and CDR2 FVKESK. The CDR3 has 15 residues. Trimming cost V 5 bases and J 2 bases, with 12 bases left between them.

The rearrangement uses TRBV7-9 and TRBJ1-2; TRBD1 is a possible D gene (6 bases). Trimming shortened V by 6 bases and J by 2 bases, and 16 bases separated the two germline ends. The germline CDR1 and CDR2 sequences are SEHNR and FQNEAQ (reference sequence). The CDR3 is made up of 15 amino acids. The CDR3 DNA follows: TGTGCCAGCAGAAAGCTGCAGGGGACCAACTATGGCTACACCTTC. Translation: CASRKLQGTNYGYTF.

Remarks on this clone: Within the sample, other DNA sequences also encode this same CDR3. The chain uses TRBV18 and TRBJ1-5; 9 bases map to TRBD1. The CDR3 consists of 16 residues. Germline assignment: CDR1 KGHSH and CDR2 LQKENI. Germline trimming cut 3 bases from V and 3 bases from J; bases unmatched to any gene: 6. The CDR3 DNA reads TGTGCCAGCTCACCGGCGGGGACAGGGTACAATCAGCCCCAGCATTTT. This encodes CASSPAGTGYNQPQHF.